This record covers a single T cell receptor beta chain. This sample is drawn from a study of blood T cell repertoires in COVID-19. Across the study: The United States, Italy and Spain were the sources of the acute and convalescent COVID-19 samples. Sources were T cells, B-cell-depleted T cells, or PBMCs; the material itself was cDNA or gDNA.

Authors' data handling: Quantification of nucleated cells was approximated via reference gene primer amplification. Profiling relied on immunoSEQ multiplex PCR, and the TCRdb table lists in-frame clones only, not all of them. The V and J calls and the clone size are those of that table, but D and trimming were determined from the DNA. The sample records more than 85,000 clones, less than 75% being singletons. The CDR3 is 13 amino acids. V was cut by 6 bases and J by 1 base, with 7 bases left in between. The chain joins TRBV12-3 or TRBV12-4 to TRBJ2-1; D gene ambiguous. The sequence derives from a woman aged 55-70 years with acute or convalescent COVID-19. The sample was peripheral blood. DNA for the CDR3: TGTGCCAGCAGCCCTCGGTCCTACAATGAGCAGTTCTTC. Protein: CASSPRSYNEQFF.